These 10 T cell receptor beta chains were sequenced from one sample in a study of cytomegalovirus exposure and HLA in healthy donors. Sequencing was performed with immunoSEQ multiplex PCR; in TCRdb, only in-frame clones are kept and a portion is missing. The sample has 280,000 or so clones, 85% to 90% seen once. Sequencing input: PBMCs. The receptors stem from a woman aged 18-30 years in good health and CMV-seronegative.

V gene TRBV12-5 combines with J gene TRBJ1-2, with D hard to call. CDR3 length: 12 residues. Trimming removed 5 bases from V and 4 bases from J, with 8 bases in between. Germline loops: CDR1 LGHNT, CDR2 FRNRAP. Written as DNA, the CDR3 is TGTGCTAGTGGTCGCGGGATCTATGGCTACACCTTC. Encoded protein: CASGRGIYGYTF.

J is TRBJ2-7 and V is TRBV18; 8 nucleotides agree with TRBD1. The germline V gene encodes CDR1 KGHSH and CDR2 LQKENI. The CDR3 totals 16 residues. The trim removed 1 base at V and 7 bases at J, leaving 12 bases unmatched. CDR3 coding DNA: TGTGCCAGCTCACCACGCTCAGGGCAGGGGGCTGGGGAGCAGTACTTC. It encodes CASSPRSGQGAGEQYF.

This clone was detected only a few times. This chain uses TRBV4-1 with TRBJ1-5; tentative D call: TRBD1 (5 bases). Germline lookup yields CDR1 MGHRA and CDR2 YSYEKL. The CDR3 runs to 14 residues. Trimming cost V 5 bases and J 5 bases, with 13 bases left between them. The CDR3 sequence is CASSLGGSDQPQHF. Written as DNA, the CDR3 is TGCGCCAGCAGCTTGGGGGGTAGTGATCAGCCCCAGCATTTT.

DNA of the CDR3: TGCAGCGTTGTTCACACCCAAGGGGCAGATACGCAGTATTTT. Translating it yields CSVVHTQGADTQYF. The V gene is TRBV29-1, the J gene TRBJ2-3, with TRBD1 as a possible D gene (5 bases). Trimming took 4 bases from V and 4 from J, leaving 15 bases between them. Germline CDR1 reads SQVTM; CDR2 reads ANQGSEA. CDR3 length: 14 residues.

V usage is TRBV30 and J usage is TRBJ2-3, with D perhaps matching TRBD2 (5 bases). The V end was cut by 4 bases, the J end by 6 bases, with 11 bases between. Germline CDR1 reads GTSNPN; CDR2 reads SVGIG (reference sequence). The CDR3 loop spans 12 amino acids. CDR3 DNA sequence: TGTGCCTGGACGGAGGCTGGGGATACGCAGTATTTT. Protein sequence: CAWTEAGDTQYF.

The V gene is TRBV7-9, the J gene TRBJ2-7; D remains ambiguous. Trimming removed 0 bases from V and 3 bases from J, with 9 bases in between. From germline, CDR1 is SEHNR and CDR2 FQNEAQ (reference sequence). This CDR3 has 14 amino acids. The CDR3: CASSLAMGRYEQYF. The CDR3, as DNA: TGTGCCAGCAGCTTAGCTATGGGCCGCTACGAGCAGTACTTC.

The chain recombines TRBV5-5 with TRBJ1-5; weak D call: TRBD1 (6 bases). CDR1 and CDR2 (germline): SGHKS, YYEKEE (reference sequence). With 3 bases removed from V and 7 bases from J, the gap between germline ends came to 14 bases. This CDR3 is 14 amino acids long. CDR3 bases: TGTGCCAGCAGCTATACAGGGACGCAGCAGCCCCAGCATTTT. Translation gives CASSYTGTQQPQHF.

V is TRBV5-8 and J is TRBJ1-5, with D unresolved. The CDR3 loop spans 11 amino acids. Per the germline V gene, CDR1 is SGHTS and CDR2 is YDEGEE. V lost 3 bases and J lost 14, with 12 bases in between. CDR3 sequence reads: CASSSGPAEHF. CDR3 DNA sequence: TGTGCCAGCAGCTCCGGGCCAGCGGAGCATTTT.

This clone turned up a few times. The chain joins TRBV4-1 to TRBJ1-6, with D possibly TRBD1 on 6 matching bases. V lost 0 bases and J 7 bases, leaving 10 bases between the germline ends. CDR1 is MGHRA and CDR2 is YSYEKL in the germline V gene. The CDR3 spans 15 residues. The chain's CDR3 is CASSQDWQGNSPLHF. The CDR3 DNA reads as TGCGCCAGCAGCCAAGATTGGCAGGGGAATTCACCCCTCCACTTT.

This clone was found a few times. The rearrangement links TRBV7-9 to TRBJ1-2; D perhaps matches TRBD1 (5 bases). Germline-derived CDR1 and CDR2 are SEHNR and FQNEAQ (reference sequence). The CDR3 spans 14 residues. V was pared by 1 base and J by 4 bases, with 10 bases between. CDR3 region: CASSLGPGPYGYTF. The DNA for the CDR3 is TGTGCCAGCAGCTTAGGTCCAGGGCCCTATGGCTACACCTTC.